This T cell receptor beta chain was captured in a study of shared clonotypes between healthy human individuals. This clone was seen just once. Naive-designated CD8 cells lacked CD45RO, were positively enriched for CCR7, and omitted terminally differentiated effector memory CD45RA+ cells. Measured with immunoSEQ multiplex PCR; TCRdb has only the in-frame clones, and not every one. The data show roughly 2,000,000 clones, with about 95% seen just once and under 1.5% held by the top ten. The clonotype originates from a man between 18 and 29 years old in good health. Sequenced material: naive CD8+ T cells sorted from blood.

CDR3: CASSKRTGATNEKLFF. The DNA for the CDR3 is TGTGCCAGCAGTAAAAGAACAGGGGCAACTAATGAAAAACTGTTTTTT. The rearrangement uses TRBV28 and TRBJ1-4, with 7 bases fitting TRBD1. Germline CDR1 is MDHEN and CDR2 is SYDVKM. The CDR3 is made up of 16 amino acids. J was trimmed by 0 bases and V by 5 bases; bases with no gene match: 6.